Presented here are 24 T cell receptor beta chains from one specimen sequenced in a study of cytomegalovirus exposure and HLA in healthy donors. PCR was performed using 60 Vbeta and 13 Jbeta primers. Here immunoSEQ multiplex PCR was the method, and the copy in TCRdb shows in-frame clones only, minus some. The sample holds 190,000 or so clones; around 79% are singletons and the top ten take roughly 1.5%. Sequencing was carried out using PBMCs. The receptors stem from a girl aged 10 to 17 in good health and CMV-seropositive.

This sequence joins TRBV6-5 and TRBJ1-2; D remains ambiguous. Per the germline V gene, CDR1 is MNHEY and CDR2 is SVGAGI. V was cut by 9 bases and J by 5 bases, with 13 bases left in between. The CDR3 runs 12 residues. CDR3 nucleotides: TGTGCCAGGGGTCCCCGAGGGTATGGCTACACCTTC. Protein product: CARGPRGYGYTF.

This clone was seen a single time. This chain uses TRBV27 with TRBJ1-6; TRBD1 aligns across 8 bases. The length of the CDR3 is 15 residues. CDR1 is MNHEY, CDR2 SMNVEV, per germline (reference sequence). The V and J ends lost 4 bases and 7 bases, in that order; junction bases with no gene match: 6. CDR3 in amino acids: CASSSPGQENSPLHF. The CDR3 DNA sequence: TGTGCCAGCAGTTCCCCGGGACAGGAGAATTCACCCCTCCACTTT.

The chain couples TRBV6-1 to TRBJ1-2, with 7 bases aligning to TRBD1. In germline, CDR1 is MNHNS, CDR2 SASEGT. Unmatched junction bases numbered 5, after V lost 0 bases and J lost 4 bases. CDR3 length equals 15 residues. The CDR3 DNA sequence: TGTGCCAGCAGTGAAGCGGGCAGGGGGACCTATGGCTACACCTTC. Its translation: CASSEAGRGTYGYTF.

This chain links TRBV9 with TRBJ2-3; TRBD2 is a possible D gene (6 bases). Germline V gene sequence: CDR1 SGDLS, CDR2 YYNGEE. V gave up 3 bases and J gave up 4 bases, with 12 bases separating them. The CDR3 is 14 amino acids. As DNA, the CDR3 is TGTGCCAGCAGCGGACAGCGGGCCGCAGATACGCAGTATTTT. It translates to CASSGQRAADTQYF.

This clone occurred a few times. Written as DNA, the CDR3 is TGTGCCAGCAGTCTCGCTCTCCTAGCGGGGGAGACCCAGTACTTC. This sequence encodes CASSLALLAGETQYF. The chain joins TRBV6-6 to TRBJ2-5; 9 nucleotides match TRBD2. CDR1 is MNHNY and CDR2 is SVGAGI in the germline V gene (reference sequence). J lost 5 bases, V lost 5 bases, and 9 bases had no gene match. CDR3 size: 15 residues.

J is TRBJ2-3 and V is TRBV7-2, with 8 bases aligning to TRBD1. This CDR3 is 15 amino acids long. Germline V gene data show CDR1 as SGHTA and CDR2 as FQGNSA. J lost 6 bases, V lost 5 bases, and 10 bases had no gene match. The chain's CDR3 is CASSHNQGAGDTQYF. CDR3 sequence (DNA): TGTGCCAGCAGCCACAACCAGGGGGCAGGCGATACGCAGTATTTT. Full variable domain (outside the CDR3, taken from reference TRBV7-2 and TRBJ2-3): GAGVSQSPSNKVTEKGKDVELRCDPISGHTALYWYRQSLGQGLEFLIYFQGNSAPDKSGLPSDRFSAERTGGSVSTLTIQRTQQEDSAVYLCASSHNQGAGDTQYFGPGTRLTVL.

The chain employs TRBV7-2 and TRBJ2-5, with 14 bases identical to TRBD2. V shed 2 bases, J shed 4 bases, and the junction held 6 bases outside the gene matches. Germline values: CDR1 SGHTA, CDR2 FQGNSA. The CDR3 extends over 17 amino acids. CDR3 bases: TGTGCCAGCAGCTTAAGCCTGACTAGCGGGGGGGCAGAGACCCAGTACTTC. Its translation: CASSLSLTSGGAETQYF.

Note on this clone: The sample carries other DNA sequences with the same CDR3. V usage is TRBV18 and J usage is TRBJ2-7, with a possible D match to TRBD1 (6 bases). This CDR3 is 13 amino acids long. Germline CDR1 KGHSH, CDR2 LQKENI. The V end lost 3 bases, the J end lost 4 bases, and 10 bases lay between the germline ends. The CDR3 bases are TGTGCCAGCTCACCGGGACAAACATACGAGCAGTACTTC. Its translation: CASSPGQTYEQYF.

The chain couples TRBV6-5 to TRBJ2-1, with 8 bases fitting TRBD2. Germline-derived CDR1 and CDR2 are MNHEY and SVGAGI. This CDR3 has 15 amino acids. The junction had 10 bases not matched to a gene; V was cut back by 9 bases and J by 3 bases. CDR3 DNA: TGTGCCAGTAAATCTGGTAGCGGGGTCTACAATGAGCAGTTCTTC. This sequence encodes CASKSGSGVYNEQFF.

The chain combines TRBV5-1 with TRBJ2-3; D might be TRBD1 (5 bases). V shed 0 bases and J shed 2 bases, with 10 bases lying between them. The CDR3 sequence is 15 residues long. The germline CDR1 and CDR2 sequences are SGHRS and YFSETQ. The CDR3 nucleotides are TGCGCCAGCAGCTTGGCCTACAGGACCACAGATACGCAGTATTTT. Its protein product is CASSLAYRTTDTQYF.

A few counts support this clone. The rearrangement uses TRBV18 and TRBJ2-3; 9 bases match TRBD2. The ends lost 2 bases at V and 2 bases at J; junction bases unmatched: 5. The CDR3 sequence is 16 residues long. The V gene's germline CDR1 is KGHSH and CDR2 LQKENI. CDR3 sequence reads: CASSPVGTSPTDTQYF. CDR3 bases: TGTGCCAGCTCACCAGTAGGGACTAGCCCCACAGATACGCAGTATTTT.

The V call is TRBV19, the J call TRBJ1-2, with a possible D match to TRBD1 (6 bases). The CDR3 runs to 16 residues. V lost 5 bases to trimming and J lost 4 bases, with 20 bases between them. Germline-derived CDR1 and CDR2 are LNHDA and SQIVND (reference sequence). As DNA, the CDR3 is TGTGCCAGTAGTGGTGTCCCTCGGGGGGCTTCCTATGGCTACACCTTC. Residues: CASSGVPRGASYGYTF.

This chain connects TRBV21-1 to TRBJ2-7; the table's D call of TRBD2 was not tested on the DNA. TRBV21-1 is a pseudogene segment. The length of the CDR3 is 15 residues. CDR3 loop: CASLSGGTPTYEQYF. The CDR3 nucleotides read TGTGCCAGCCTGAGTGGCGGGACCCCGACCTACGAGCAGTACTTC.

The chain combines TRBV19 with TRBJ2-7; D is possibly TRBD2 (5 bases). Per germline, CDR1 LNHDA and CDR2 SQIVND (reference sequence). This CDR3 is 17 amino acids long. Deletions cut 0 bases from V and 2 bases from J, with 17 bases between. The CDR3 reads CASSIDLLGLGAYEQYF. CDR3 sequence (DNA): TGTGCCAGTAGTATAGATCTCCTTGGACTCGGGGCCTACGAGCAGTACTTC.

The V gene is TRBV11-3, the J gene TRBJ2-7; 10 bases align to TRBD1. V lost 1 base, J lost 6 bases, and 3 bases stayed unmatched. This CDR3 comprises 14 residues. Germline CDR1 is SGHNT and CDR2 is YENEEA. CDR3 loop: CASSLGQGAPEQYF. The DNA for the CDR3 is TGTGCCAGCAGCTTAGGACAGGGGGCTCCCGAGCAGTACTTC.

The chain uses TRBV12-5 and TRBJ1-1, with D tentatively TRBD1 (6 bases). Trimming removed 4 bases from V and 4 bases from J, with 16 bases in between. This CDR3 is built from 15 residues. Germline loops: CDR1 LGHNT, CDR2 FRNRAP. The CDR3 DNA sequence: TGTGCTAGTGGTTCGAGGAGTACAGGGATCACTGAAGCTTTCTTT. It encodes CASGSRSTGITEAFF.

The chain is built from TRBV4-2 and TRBJ2-1; the D is unclear. Trimming stripped 0 bases from V and 6 bases from J, with 12 bases between. The CDR3 is made up of 15 amino acids. Germline V CDR1 and CDR2: LGHNA, YNFKEQ. DNA for the CDR3: TGTGCCAGCAGCCAAGATGCGGCCGGCCCCAATGAGCAGTTCTTC. Its translation: CASSQDAAGPNEQFF.

In this sample, this clone turned up a few times. The chain couples TRBV5-1 to TRBJ2-7; the D gene is possibly TRBD2 (7 bases). CDR3 length: 14 residues. The V gene lost 4 bases and the J gene lost 2 bases, with 13 bases spanning the gap. Germline V gene sequence: CDR1 SGHRS, CDR2 YFSETQ. CDR3 sequence (DNA): TGCGCCAGCAGCCCAGGCGGGGGCACCTACGAGCAGTACTTC. This sequence encodes CASSPGGGTYEQYF.

This clone was counted a few times. This chain connects TRBV4-2 to TRBJ2-3; the match to TRBD2 covers 14 bases. The CDR3 is made up of 19 amino acids. The trim removed 0 bases at V and 2 bases at J, leaving 7 bases unmatched. Germline V CDR1 and CDR2: LGHNA, YNFKEQ. The CDR3 loop reads CASSQEPGLAGGFTDTQYF. The CDR3 DNA is TGTGCCAGCAGCCAAGAACCCGGACTAGCGGGGGGTTTCACAGATACGCAGTATTTT.

CDR3 nucleotide sequence: TGTGCCAGTAGTATCCCTAATAAGGACAGGTGGAGGGTTGAAGCTTTCTTT. Protein: CASSIPNKDRWRVEAFF. The V call is TRBV19, the J call TRBJ1-1; 7 positions agree with TRBD1. Germline V gene lookup returns CDR1 LNHDA and CDR2 SQIVND (reference sequence). Unmatched junction bases numbered 17, after V lost 3 bases and J lost 7 bases. This CDR3 has 17 amino acids.

This clone appeared a single time. The chain joins TRBV5-1 to TRBJ2-3; 8 bases fit TRBD2. This CDR3 is 14 amino acids long. V shed 2 bases and J 3 bases; nucleotides not matched to a gene: 2. The V gene's germline CDR1 is SGHRS and CDR2 YFSETQ. The CDR3 loop is CASSFSGGTDTQYF. The DNA for the CDR3 is TGCGCCAGCAGCTTTTCGGGGGGGACAGATACGCAGTATTTT.

The chain uses TRBV6-5 and TRBJ2-2; 12 bases are shared with TRBD2. J was trimmed by 7 bases and V by 5 bases; bases with no gene match: 5. CDR3 length: 15 amino acids. Germline values: CDR1 MNHEY, CDR2 SVGAGI. CDR3: CASSASGGAIGELFF. For the CDR3, the DNA is TGTGCCAGCAGTGCTAGCGGGGGGGCCATCGGGGAGCTGTTTTTT.

The chain couples TRBV18 to TRBJ2-7; 10 bases are a match to TRBD2. The J segment lost 0 bases and the V segment lost 3 bases, leaving 5 bases of the junction unmatched. In germline, CDR1 is KGHSH, CDR2 LQKENI. CDR3 size: 16 residues. CDR3 protein: CASSPPGLADSYEQYF. The CDR3 DNA sequence: TGTGCCAGCTCACCCCCCGGACTAGCGGACTCCTACGAGCAGTACTTC. Filled out from reference TRBV18 and TRBJ2-7, the complete variable domain reads NAGVMQNPRHLVRRRGQEARLRCSPMKGHSHVYWYRQLPEEGLKFMVYLQKENIIDESGMPKERFSAEFPKEGPSILRIQQVVRGDSAAYFCASSPPGLADSYEQYFGPGTRLTVT.

This chain's CDR3 is CASSLAVQSTDTQYF. For the CDR3, the DNA is TGTGCCAGCAGCTTAGCGGTTCAGAGCACAGATACGCAGTATTTT. The chain employs TRBV7-8 and TRBJ2-3; D call uncertain. Deletions cut 0 bases from V and 0 bases from J, with 7 bases between. The germline V gene encodes CDR1 SGHVS and CDR2 FQNEAQ. The CDR3 consists of 15 residues. Full variable domain (rest looked up from reference TRBV7-8 and TRBJ2-3): GAGVSQSPRYKVAKRGQDVALRCDPISGHVSLFWYQQALGQGPEFLTYFQNEAQLDKSGLPSDRFFAERPEGSVSTLKIQRTQQEDSAVYLCASSLAVQSTDTQYFGPGTRLTVL.